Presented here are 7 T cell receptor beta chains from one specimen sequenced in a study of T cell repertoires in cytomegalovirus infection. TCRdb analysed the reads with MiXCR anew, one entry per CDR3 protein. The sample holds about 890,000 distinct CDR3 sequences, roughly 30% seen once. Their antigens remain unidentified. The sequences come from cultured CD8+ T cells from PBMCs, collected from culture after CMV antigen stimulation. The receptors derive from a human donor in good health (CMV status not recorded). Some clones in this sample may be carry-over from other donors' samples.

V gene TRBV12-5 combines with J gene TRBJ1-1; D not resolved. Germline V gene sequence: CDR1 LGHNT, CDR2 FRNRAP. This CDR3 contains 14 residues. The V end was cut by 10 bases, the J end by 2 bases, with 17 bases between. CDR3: CAIRDDRGNTEAFF. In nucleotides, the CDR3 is TGTGCTATCCGAGATGATCGGGGTAACACTGAAGCTTTCTTT.

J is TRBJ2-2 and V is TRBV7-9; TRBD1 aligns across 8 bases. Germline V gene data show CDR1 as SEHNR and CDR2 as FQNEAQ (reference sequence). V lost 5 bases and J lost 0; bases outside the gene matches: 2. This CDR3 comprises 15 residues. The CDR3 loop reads CASSGQGSNTGELFF. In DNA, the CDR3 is TGTGCCAGCAGCGGACAGGGTTCGAACACCGGGGAGCTGTTTTTT.

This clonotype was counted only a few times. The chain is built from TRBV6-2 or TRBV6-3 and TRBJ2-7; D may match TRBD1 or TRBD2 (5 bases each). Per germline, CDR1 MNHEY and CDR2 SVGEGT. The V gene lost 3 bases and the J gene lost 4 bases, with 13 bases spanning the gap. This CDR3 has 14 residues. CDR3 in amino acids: CASSYGTYLYEQYV. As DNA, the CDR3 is TGTGCCAGCAGTTATGGGACGTATTTATACGAGCAGTACGTC.

The CDR3 sequence: CASSPRPGTNTYNEQFF. The CDR3 DNA follows: TGCGCCAGCAGCCCAAGGCCCGGGACAAATACCTACAATGAGCAGTTCTTC. The chain uses TRBV4-1 and TRBJ2-1; possibly TRBD1 for D (6 bases). CDR1 is MGHRA and CDR2 is YSYEKL in the germline V gene. Trimming shortened V by 4 bases and J by 2 bases, and 18 bases separated the two germline ends. CDR3 length: 17 residues.

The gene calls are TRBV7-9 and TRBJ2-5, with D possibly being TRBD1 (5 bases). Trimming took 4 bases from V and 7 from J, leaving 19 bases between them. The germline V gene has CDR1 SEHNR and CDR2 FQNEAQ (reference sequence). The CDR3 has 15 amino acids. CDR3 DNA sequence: TGTGCCAGCAGCTCCCGACAGAGTGCTAGTATGACCCAGTACTTC. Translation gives CASSSRQSASMTQYF.

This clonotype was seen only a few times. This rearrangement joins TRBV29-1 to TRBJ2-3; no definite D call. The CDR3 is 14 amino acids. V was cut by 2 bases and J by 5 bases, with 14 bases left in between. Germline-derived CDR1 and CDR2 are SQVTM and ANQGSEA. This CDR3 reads CSVEMVLSGDTQYF. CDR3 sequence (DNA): TGCAGCGTTGAAATGGTTCTCTCGGGAGATACGCAGTATTTT.

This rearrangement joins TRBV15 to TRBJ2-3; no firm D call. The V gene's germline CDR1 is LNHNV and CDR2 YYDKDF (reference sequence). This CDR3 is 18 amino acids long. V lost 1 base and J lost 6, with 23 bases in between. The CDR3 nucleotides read TGTGCCACCAGCAGAGTGGTTCCCCTAGTCACTGACGCGGATACGCAGTATTTT. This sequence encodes CATSRVVPLVTDADTQYF. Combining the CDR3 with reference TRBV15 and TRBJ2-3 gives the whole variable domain DAMVIQNPRYQVTQFGKPVTLSCSQTLNHNVMYWYQQKSSQAPKLLFHYYDKDFNNEADTPDNFQSRRPNTSFCFLDIRSPGLGDTAMYLCATSRVVPLVTDADTQYFGPGTRLTVL.